The 2 T cell receptor beta chains in this list originate from one sample, sequenced in a study of CD8+ T cells in alopecia areata (dated by TCRdb to the late 2010s). The library came from the immunoSEQ multiplex PCR assay. RNA was extracted from all samples and reverse transcribed into cDNA as template for TCR sequencing. The immuneACCESS repertoire file appears here via TCRdb, limited to in-frame rearrangements. These files lack a portion of the clones; in checked studies, under half of the deficit traces to unresolved V genes, and the cause of the others is not known. The table for this sample lists roughly 150,000 clones; around 55% of them were counted only once. Together, the top ten hold 15% to 20% of the sample. The time point label, read with the paper, signifies: baseline before oral tofacitinib. The sample in question was CD8+ T cells sorted from blood, obtained at week 0. The receptor source for this set is a human donor with alopecia areata.

This chain links TRBV9 with TRBJ2-1; 14 bases are a match to TRBD2. V shed 3 bases, J shed 3 bases, and the junction held 5 bases outside the gene matches. This CDR3 comprises 17 residues. CDR1 SGDLS and CDR2 YYNGEE come from the germline V gene. For the CDR3, the DNA is TGTGCCAGCAGCGACAGGACTAGCGGGGGGAACTACAATGAGCAGTTCTTC. Encoded protein: CASSDRTSGGNYNEQFF.

The gene calls are TRBV27 and TRBJ2-7; 7 bases are a match to TRBD2. After removal of 8 bases from V and 3 bases from J, the junction contained 4 bases not matched to a gene. Germline CDR1 MNHEY, CDR2 SMNVEV (reference sequence). The CDR3 length is 12 residues. The CDR3, as DNA: TGTGCCAGCCGCGGGGGTCACTACGAGCAGTACTTC. Its protein product is CASRGGHYEQYF.